This TCR beta chain came from a study of T cells in Graves' hyperthyroidism and ophthalmopathy. The germline V and J ends were trimmed by 7 bases and 7 bases, with 17 bases remaining between them. Germline V gene lookup returns CDR1 MNHEY and CDR2 SVGAGI. CDR3 length equals 14 residues. Exclusion of patients followed from uncontrolled infection, other autoimmune disease, pregnancy or lactation. Clinicians diagnosed patients from clinical symptoms, serum thyroxine and TRAb, thyroid ultrasound and orbital computed tomography. Amplified TCR beta CDR3 regions derived from RNA transcripts. When the TCR CDR3 underwent first-round RT-PCR, the HTBI primer set was used. TCRdb itself ran the multiplex PCR reads through MiXCR, one entry per CDR3 protein. The sample includes about 600,000 distinct CDR3 sequences, more than 15% seen only once; the top ten take roughly 3.5%. This clonotype showed up just once. Its antigen is currently unknown.

Study results and limitations: Most expanded thyroid clonotypes above 0.001 also appeared in blood.

The TCR sequence derives from a woman between 40 and 50 years old with Graves' ophthalmopathy. V gene TRBV6-5 combines with J gene TRBJ2-1, with a tentative D call TRBD1 (6 bases). Sequencing was done on a sample of blood. In nucleotides, the CDR3 is TGTGCCAGCATCGACAGGAAAAATAAGAATGAGCAGTTCTTC. This translates into CASIDRKNKNEQFF.